This entry lists 12 T cell receptor beta chains sequenced from one sample in a study of T cell changes during pregnancy in multiple sclerosis. Clones were read by immunoSEQ multiplex PCR, and TCRdb kept only the in-frame ones, dropping some. This table has 20,000 or so clones, 86% appearing once. Here the sequenced sample was CD8+ T cells from peripheral blood mononuclear cells, taken in the third trimester of pregnancy. These receptors originate from a female donor in good health, enrolled as a control in a pregnancy study.

The CDR3 is CASGGGGSSYNEQFF. The CDR3 DNA sequence: TGTGCCAGCGGGGGTGGGGGGAGCTCCTACAATGAGCAGTTCTTC. V usage is TRBV9 and J usage is TRBJ2-1, with a weak D call TRBD2 (6 bases). Looked up from germline, CDR1 is SGDLS and CDR2 is YYNGEE. Trimming removed 7 bases from V and 0 bases from J, with 14 bases in between. There are 15 residues in the CDR3. Filled out from reference TRBV9 and TRBJ2-1, the complete variable domain reads DSGVTQTPKHLITATGQRVTLRCSPRSGDLSVYWYQQSLDQGLQFLIQYYNGEERAKGNILERFSAQQFPDLHSELNLSSLELGDSALYFCASGGGGSSYNEQFFGPGTRLTVL.

The chain has TRBV27 and TRBJ1-2; no firm D call. CDR3 length equals 16 residues. The germline gives CDR1 MNHEY, CDR2 SMNVEV (reference sequence). The V and J ends lost 2 bases and 6 bases respectively, with 19 bases between them. CDR3 in DNA: TGTGCCAGCAGTTTAGTTTTCTTTGGTCAGTCCAATGGCTACACCTTC. This encodes CASSLVFFGQSNGYTF.

About this clone: The sample holds other DNA sequences that translate to the same CDR3. This chain links TRBV2 with TRBJ2-5; TRBD1 aligns across 8 bases. The CDR3 sequence is 14 residues long. The germline CDR1 and CDR2 sequences are SNHLY and FYNNEI. J was trimmed by 0 bases and V by 3 bases; bases with no gene match: 0. The CDR3 sequence is CASSEGQDQETQYF. CDR3 DNA sequence: TGTGCCAGCAGTGAGGGACAGGACCAAGAGACCCAGTACTTC.

V and J are TRBV7-6 and TRBJ2-1; a weak D match, TRBD1 (5 bases). CDR3 length: 16 amino acids. Germline assignment: CDR1 SGHVS and CDR2 FNYEAQ. V gave up 1 base and J gave up 3 bases, with 13 bases separating them. This CDR3 reads CASSLDGQGSYNEQFF. DNA for the CDR3: TGTGCCAGCAGCTTAGATGGGCAGGGTAGCTACAATGAGCAGTTCTTC.

The chain uses TRBV5-1 and TRBJ2-7; D not resolved. The germline V gene has CDR1 SGHRS and CDR2 YFSETQ. The CDR3 has 13 residues. V gave up 4 bases and J gave up 5 bases, with 13 bases separating them. The CDR3 nucleotides read TGCGCCAGCAGCCATCCTCGAACGGACGAGCAGTACTTC. Residues: CASSHPRTDEQYF.

This clone was observed once. The chain recombines TRBV27 with TRBJ2-7, with TRBD2 identical over 13 bases. Germline lookup yields CDR1 MNHEY and CDR2 SMNVEV (reference sequence). After removal of 6 bases from V and 3 bases from J, the junction contained 2 bases not matched to a gene. The CDR3 loop spans 14 amino acids. As DNA, the CDR3 is TGTGCCAGCAGACTAGCGGGGGGGCACTACGAGCAGTACTTC. Translating it yields CASRLAGGHYEQYF.

Comments on this clone: The same CDR3 is also encoded by other DNA sequences in this sample. The chain carries TRBV7-9 and TRBJ2-7; the D gene is possibly TRBD2 (6 bases). The CDR3 spans 12 residues. Germline V gives CDR1 SEHNR, CDR2 FQNEAQ (reference sequence). Trimming removed 3 bases from V and 3 bases from J, with 6 bases in between. The CDR3 sequence is CASSFSGYEQYF. CDR3 sequence (DNA): TGTGCCAGCAGCTTTAGCGGCTACGAGCAGTACTTC. Looking up the rest from reference TRBV7-9 and TRBJ2-7 gives the full variable domain: DTGVSQNPRHKITKRGQNVTFRCDPISEHNRLYWYRQTLGQGPEFLTYFQNEAQLEKSRLLSDRFSAERPKGSFSTLEIQRTEQGDSAMYLCASSFSGYEQYFGPGTRLTVT.

This sequence joins TRBV2 and TRBJ2-2; D is possibly TRBD1 (7 bases). Germline CDR1 and CDR2: SNHLY and FYNNEI. V gave up 6 bases and J gave up 7 bases, with 12 bases separating them. This CDR3 comprises 13 residues. The CDR3 sequence: CASSPGGSGELFF. The CDR3, as DNA: TGTGCCAGCAGCCCAGGGGGGAGCGGGGAGCTGTTTTTT.

The chain joins TRBV2 to TRBJ2-6; 8 bases are a match to TRBD1. V was pared by 9 bases and J by 0 bases, with 4 bases of the junction left unmatched. The CDR3 runs 15 residues. Germline CDR1 and CDR2: SNHLY and FYNNEI. This chain's CDR3 is CARDRVDSGANVLTF. The CDR3 DNA reads as TGTGCCAGGGACAGGGTAGACTCTGGGGCCAACGTCCTGACTTTC.

This clone is medium-sized in the sample. The chain joins TRBV13 to TRBJ2-1; 8 positions match TRBD1. CDR1 is PRHDT, CDR2 FYEKMQ, per germline (reference sequence). The V and J ends lost 6 bases and 4 bases, in that order; junction bases with no gene match: 2. The length of the CDR3 is 13 residues. CDR3 in DNA: TGTGCCAGCAGAGACAGGGGATACAATGAGCAGTTCTTC. It is translated as CASRDRGYNEQFF.

The rearrangement uses TRBV9 and TRBJ2-7; D might be TRBD2 (6 bases). V dropped 0 bases and J dropped 7 bases, with 17 bases sitting between them. Per the germline V gene, CDR1 is SGDLS and CDR2 is YYNGEE. This CDR3 has 15 amino acids. CDR3 sequence (DNA): TGTGCCAGCAGCGTAGACGGGGGAGAGTTCGGTGAGCAGTACTTC. Its protein is CASSVDGGEFGEQYF.

V gene TRBV6-5 combines with J gene TRBJ2-3, with 10 bases fitting TRBD2. The trim removed 8 bases at V and 4 bases at J, leaving 9 bases unmatched. The CDR3 runs to 15 residues. Germline V lookup: CDR1 MNHEY, CDR2 SVGAGI. CDR3: CASALVAGGPDTQYF. The CDR3 DNA sequence: TGTGCCAGCGCCTTGGTAGCGGGGGGTCCAGATACGCAGTATTTT.